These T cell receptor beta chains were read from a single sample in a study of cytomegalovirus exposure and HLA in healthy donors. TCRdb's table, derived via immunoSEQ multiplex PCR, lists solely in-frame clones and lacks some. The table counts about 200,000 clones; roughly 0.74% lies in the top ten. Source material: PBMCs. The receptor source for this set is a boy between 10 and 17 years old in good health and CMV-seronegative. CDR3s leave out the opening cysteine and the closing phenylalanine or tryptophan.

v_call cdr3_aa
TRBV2 ASSEASIDRGSSGNTIY
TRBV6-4 ASSATGTGYEKLF
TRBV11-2 ASSLVGDTQY
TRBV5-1 ASSGSQGRGTGELF
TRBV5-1 ASIRWDRGQSNEKLF
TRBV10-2 ASSPGGGGNTEAF
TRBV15 ATSRSTAGGGSGANVLT
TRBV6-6 ASSPQRAYEQY
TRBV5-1 ASSFGRDYEQY
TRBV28 ASSNQGVVTEAF
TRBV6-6 ASSRGSSVDEQY
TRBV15 ATSRGLAGFI
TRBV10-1 ASRGGQSYGYT
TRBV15 ATSTGLAGDGDTQY
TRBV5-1 ASSLALAGQRNEQF
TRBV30 AWSVRIGTSNERSQF
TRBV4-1 ASSQDRTSGGVNEQF
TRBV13 ASSFRTARGEQY
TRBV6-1 ASSRTVEETQY
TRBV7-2 ASSLAREDTQY
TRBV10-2 ASRLPGGWEQF
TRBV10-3 AISESSGGANNEQL
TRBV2 ASGQAYGYT
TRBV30 AWRDAGLAF
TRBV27 ASSFSGYNQPQH
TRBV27 ASSLIGGGTVQREQY
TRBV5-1 ASRSRGLIAGSRTDTQY
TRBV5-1 ASSSLPTGDGYT
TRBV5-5 ASSQTGGLSLDTQY
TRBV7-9 ASSTYSNQPQH
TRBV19 ASSIEVGGADEAF
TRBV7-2 ASSPSTDTQY
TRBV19 ASSFTSQPQH
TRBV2 ASRLYNEQF
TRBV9 ASCWARGFVKLF
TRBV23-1 ASSQQSQH
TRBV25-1 ASSDARANNQPQH
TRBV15 ATSPMGGDVGEKLF
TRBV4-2 ASSQEMADRGTISNQPQH
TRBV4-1 ASSQGQGGTEAF
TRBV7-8 ASSFYNRGIQETQY
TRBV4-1 ASSQEGQGMVEAF
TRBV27 ASSLTSGGAADTQY
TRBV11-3 ASSLEGTSGGTGELF
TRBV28 ASRPTVADEKLF
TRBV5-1 ASSLLGTNYEQY
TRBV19 ASIPSGGNQPQH
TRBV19 ASNLASRVGELF
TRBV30 AWAGLGSPLH
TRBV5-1 ASSLRGTSYEQY
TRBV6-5 ASSREGGGELF
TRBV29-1 SVDRAGETQY
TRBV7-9 ASTKQGLGGEQY
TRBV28 ASTGQRGSYEQY
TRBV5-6 ASSLGLGQGPYGYT